Listed below are T cell receptor beta chains from one sample, sequenced in a study of blood T cell repertoires in COVID-19. Sequencing used immunoSEQ multiplex PCR; TCRdb keeps in-frame clones, though not all of them. The sample yields 88,000 or so clones, approximately 90% seen once. Input material: PBMCs or T cells enriched from blood (not recorded which). All receptors derive from a woman aged 50 to 60 with acute COVID-19. Each CDR3 is given with its conserved first and last residue. D genes are given only for firm matches. Where a row states a size, it is once, few, many or the class of an expanded clone; other rows omit it.

>TRBV7-2|TRBJ1-2|13|NA|NA
TGTGCCAGCAGCTTACAATCCGGGAATGGCTACACCTTC
CASSLQSGNGYTF
>TRBV5-4|TRBJ2-2|14|NA|NA
TGTGCCAGCAGCTTGCTCGCGAACACCGGGGAGCTGTTTTTT
CASSLLANTGELFF
>TRBV14|TRBJ2-7|14|TRBD1|once
TGTGCCAGCAGCCGTTCGACAGGGTTCTACGAGCAGTACTTC
CASSRSTGFYEQYF
>TRBV20-1|TRBJ2-1|11|NA|NA
TGCAGTGCTGGACATGTGGGCCAGGAGTTCTTC
CSAGHVGQEFF
>TRBV5-5|TRBJ1-1|12|NA|NA
TGTGCCAGCAAGAGGGTAGACACTGAAGCTTTCTTT
CASKRVDTEAFF
>TRBV4-2|TRBJ2-1|15|TRBD1|NA
TGTGCCAGCAGCCAAGATGGGACAGAGAACAATGAGCAGTTCTTC
CASSQDGTENNEQFF
>TRBV27|TRBJ2-7|13|NA|NA
TGTGCCAGCAGTGTTGCCCAGGGTTACGAGCAGTACTTC
CASSVAQGYEQYF
>TRBV9|TRBJ2-2|16|NA|NA
TGTGCCAGCAGCGTAGGGGGGCGGCTCCGCACCGGGGAGCTGTTTTTT
CASSVGGRLRTGELFF
>TRBV30|TRBJ1-3|15|TRBD1|NA
TGTGCCTGGAGTCGGACAGGGGGCTGGGGAAACACCATATATTTT
CAWSRTGGWGNTIYF
>TRBV4-1|TRBJ1-5|14|NA|NA
TGCGCCAGCAGCCAGAAACCGGGGGATCAGCCCCAGCATTTT
CASSQKPGDQPQHF
>TRBV7-2|TRBJ2-3|17|NA|NA
TGTGCCAGCAGCTTAACTCGGGGAGTGCGGAACACAGATACGCAGTATTTT
CASSLTRGVRNTDTQYF
>TRBV11-3|TRBJ1-2|15|TRBD1|NA
TGTGCCAGCAGCCCAAGGACAGGGGGGGACTATGGCTACACCTTC
CASSPRTGGDYGYTF
>TRBV29-1|TRBJ1-2|12|NA|NA
TGCAGCGTTGAGGGGGGTTATTATGGCTACACCTTC
CSVEGGYYGYTF
>TRBV4-1|TRBJ1-2|14|TRBD1|NA
TGCGCCAGCAGCCAAGGGGGACAGACCATTGGCTACACCTTC
CASSQGGQTIGYTF
>TRBV10-2|TRBJ1-4|13|TRBD1|NA
TGCGCCAGCACCGACAGGGGGGATGAAAAACTGTTTTTT
CASTDRGDEKLFF
>TRBV18|TRBJ1-2|17|TRBD1|NA
TGTGCCAGCTCACCACCCGGGGGACAGACCGATAACTATGGCTACACCTTC
CASSPPGGQTDNYGYTF
>TRBV27|TRBJ1-3|15|NA|NA
TGTGCCAGCAGTTTATTCAGGGGCCCTGGAAACACCATATATTTT
CASSLFRGPGNTIYF
>TRBV2|TRBJ2-3|14|NA|NA
TGTGCCAGCAGTGAACTTTTGCGGGCAGATACGCAGTATTTT
CASSELLRADTQYF
>TRBV29-1|TRBJ1-2|12|NA|NA
TGCAGCGCCCGGCGGGGGGCAGAGGGCTACACCTTC
CSARRGAEGYTF
>TRBV15|TRBJ1-1|14|TRBD1|NA
TGTGCCACCAGCAGAGCAGGGGGCGAAACTGAAGCTTTCTTT
CATSRAGGETEAFF
>TRBV28|TRBJ2-7|13|NA|NA
TGTGCCAGCAGTTTGGACACCCCCTACGAGCAGTACTTC
CASSLDTPYEQYF
>TRBV11-2|TRBJ2-7|15|NA|NA
TGTGCCAGCTCGACCGTACCGGAGGGAAAGGACGAGCAGTACTTC
CASSTVPEGKDEQYF
>TRBV13|TRBJ2-7|15|TRBD1|few
TGTGCCAGCAGCTCAACCGGGACAGGGGGCTACGAGCAGTACTTC
CASSSTGTGGYEQYF
>TRBV6-1|TRBJ2-2|15|NA|NA
TGTGCCAGCAGTGAAGCATTTACTAACACCGGGGAGCTGTTTTTT
CASSEAFTNTGELFF
>TRBV12-3/TRBV12-4|TRBJ1-4|12|NA|NA
TGTGCCAGCAGTTGGGAGTTAGAAAAACTGTTTTTT
CASSWELEKLFF
>TRBV5-1|TRBJ1-3|16|TRBD1|NA
TGCGCCAGCAGCTTGGGACAGGGTGGCTCTGGAAACACCATATATTTT
CASSLGQGGSGNTIYF
>TRBV30|TRBJ1-6|12|TRBD1|NA
TGTGCCGAGGGGGACAGGGTTGCACCCCTCCACTTT
CAEGDRVAPLHF
>TRBV6-2/TRBV6-3|TRBJ1-5|15|TRBD1|NA
TGTGCCAGCAGCAAACGACAGGGAGGCAATCAGCCCCAGCATTTT
CASSKRQGGNQPQHF
>TRBV12-3/TRBV12-4|TRBJ2-3|11|NA|NA
TGTGCCAGCAGCCTGACAGATACGCAGTATTTT
CASSLTDTQYF
>TRBV4-2|TRBJ2-2|17|TRBD2|NA
TGTGCCAGCAGCCCACCCCCCGGGACTAGCGGGAGTAGGGAGCTGTTTTTT
CASSPPPGTSGSRELFF
>TRBV9|TRBJ1-3|14|NA|NA
TGTGCCAGCAGCGTCCAGGGGTTAAGGAACACCATATATTTT
CASSVQGLRNTIYF
>TRBV7-2|TRBJ1-2|17|TRBD1|NA
TGTGCCAGCAGCTTAGAGGAATGGACAGGGGTAAACTATGGCTACACCTTC
CASSLEEWTGVNYGYTF
>TRBV18|TRBJ2-7|13|NA|NA
TGTGCCAGCTCACCACCGGACTTCCCCCCGCAGTACTTC
CASSPPDFPPQYF
>TRBV3-1/TRBV3-2|TRBJ2-5|13|NA|NA
TGTGCCAGCAGCCAATTGGGCCGAGAGACCCAGTACTTC
CASSQLGRETQYF
>TRBV2|TRBJ2-2|14|NA|NA
TGTGCCAGCAGTGAAAGTAGAAACACCGGGGAGCTGTTTTTT
CASSESRNTGELFF
>TRBV6-6|TRBJ2-1|17|TRBD2|few
TGTGCCAGCAGTCCAGGCGCTAGCGGGACCTTTTACAATGAGCAGTTCTTC
CASSPGASGTFYNEQFF
>TRBV15|TRBJ1-2|14|NA|once
TGTGCCACCAGCAGAGATTGGCGGGCGGATGGCTACACCTTC
CATSRDWRADGYTF
>TRBV5-5|TRBJ2-7|14|TRBD1|NA
TGTGCCAGCAGGCGACAGGGGAGCTCCTACGAGCAGTACTTC
CASRRQGSSYEQYF
>TRBV14|TRBJ1-2|15|NA|NA
TGTGCCAGCAGCCAAGATCGGGGTAGCTACTATGGCTACACCTTC
CASSQDRGSYYGYTF
>TRBV7-8|TRBJ1-1|14|NA|NA
TGTGCCAGCAGCGCCAGGGAGGGAAGCACTGAAGCTTTCTTT
CASSAREGSTEAFF
>TRBV10-3|TRBJ1-6|12|NA|NA
TGTGCCATTGGGTGGGAGAATTCACCCCTCCACTTT
CAIGWENSPLHF
>TRBV5-5|TRBJ1-4|16|NA|NA
TGTGCCAGCAGCTTGGCCGTCAGGGTGTACGGTGAAAAACTGTTTTTT
CASSLAVRVYGEKLFF
>TRBV7-9|TRBJ2-4|16|TRBD1|NA
TGTGCCAGCAGCTCCAGGACAGGGCTAGCCAAAAACATTCAGTACTTC
CASSSRTGLAKNIQYF
>TRBV30|TRBJ1-2|11|TRBD1|NA
TGTGCCTGGACAGGGGGCTATGGCTACACCTTC
CAWTGGYGYTF
>TRBV10-2|TRBJ2-1|16|TRBD2|NA
TGCGCCAGCAGGTTCGGGGTGATAGCGGGAGAGAACGAGCAGTTCTTC
CASRFGVIAGENEQFF
>TRBV4-3|TRBJ1-1|14|TRBD1|few
TGCGCCAGCAGCCAAAGCGACAGGGGCACTGAAGCTTTCTTT
CASSQSDRGTEAFF
>TRBV19|TRBJ1-1|15|NA|NA
TGTGCCAGTAGTGCCTCCTCTACCCGGGGCACTGAAGCTTTCTTT
CASSASSTRGTEAFF
>TRBV7-9|TRBJ2-3|14|TRBD1|NA
TGTGCCAGCAAACCCGGGACAGGGATTGATACGCAGTATTTT
CASKPGTGIDTQYF
>TRBV14|TRBJ2-7|16|NA|NA
TGTGCCAGCAGCCATATACAGGGACGCCTAGTCTACGAGCAGTACTTC
CASSHIQGRLVYEQYF
>TRBV3-1/TRBV3-2|TRBJ1-1|14|NA|NA
TGTGCCAGCAGCCAAATGGGGGCTGGTACTGAAGCTTTCTTT
CASSQMGAGTEAFF
>TRBV12-3/TRBV12-4|TRBJ1-5|11|NA|NA
TGTGCCAGCAGTTTCTCTCAGCCCCAGCATTTT
CASSFSQPQHF
>TRBV27|TRBJ2-2|18|TRBD2|NA
TGTGCCAGCAGTTCTGGTTTGTCCGGGAGGCCGTTGACCGGGGAGCTGTTTTTT
CASSSGLSGRPLTGELFF
>TRBV2|TRBJ1-4|14|NA|NA
TGTGCCAGCTCTCTCGGTACAACTAATGAAAAACTGTTTTTT
CASSLGTTNEKLFF
>TRBV5-1|TRBJ1-1|14|TRBD1|NA
TGCGCCAGCAGCATCAGGACAGGAAGATCTGAAGCTTTCTTT
CASSIRTGRSEAFF
>TRBV7-2|TRBJ1-1|13|NA|NA
TGTGCCAGCAGCTTAGCGAGGGTGACTGAAGCTTTCTTT
CASSLARVTEAFF
>TRBV3-1/TRBV3-2|TRBJ1-2|15|NA|NA
TGTGCCAGCAGCCAAGATCTAGCAATAAACTATGGCTACACCTTC
CASSQDLAINYGYTF
>TRBV5-1|TRBJ1-2|15|NA|once
TGCGCCAGCAGCTTGACAGGGACGGGGGGATATGGCTACACCTTC
CASSLTGTGGYGYTF
>TRBV19|TRBJ2-7|15|NA|NA
TGTGCCAGTAGTATAGTTTTCGAGCCCTCGAGGGTGCAGTACTTC
CASSIVFEPSRVQYF
>TRBV7-8|TRBJ2-1|16|TRBD2|NA
TGTGCCAGCACCCTATCGGGGGGGGCCAATTACAATGAGCAGTTCTTC
CASTLSGGANYNEQFF